Each of the 3 T cell receptor beta chains below was sequenced from the same sample in a study of T-cell memory formation after mild COVID-19. TCRdb re-analysed the 5' RACE reads in MiXCR, keeping a single row per CDR3 protein. The sample lists roughly 350,000 distinct CDR3 sequences; roughly 20% were seen once. The sequenced material came from PBMCs or a T cell subset sorted from them (not recorded which). The receptors come from an adult woman who had mild COVID-19 (a few samples of this study predate the infection). Cell type and time point are not known.

J is TRBJ1-1 and V is TRBV18, with D possibly matching TRBD1 (6 bases). CDR3 length equals 16 residues. V shed 3 bases and J shed 5 bases, with 19 bases lying between them. Germline V gene lookup returns CDR1 KGHSH and CDR2 LQKENI. The CDR3 reads CASSPPRAGAGTEAFF. For the CDR3, the DNA is TGTGCCAGCTCACCCCCCCGAGCAGGGGCCGGGACTGAAGCTTTCTTT.

This clonotype has only a few counts. This chain connects TRBV5-1 to TRBJ2-1, with 13 bases that match TRBD2. V dropped 4 bases and J dropped 9; count of bases not matched to a gene: 7. The CDR3 is 15 amino acids. The germline gives CDR1 SGHRS, CDR2 YFSETQ. CDR3: CASSPGLAGVFEQFF. CDR3 in DNA: TGCGCCAGCAGCCCAGGACTAGCGGGAGTTTTTGAGCAGTTCTTC. Full variable domain (remainder filled in from reference TRBV5-1 and TRBJ2-1): KAGVTQTPRYLIKTRGQQVTLSCSPISGHRSVSWYQQTPGQGLQFLFEYFSETQRNKGNFPGRFSGRQFSNSRSEMNVSTLELGDSALYLCASSPGLAGVFEQFFGPGTRLTVL.

This rearrangement joins TRBV10-3 to TRBJ1-6, with D uncertain. The CDR3 runs 12 residues. V lost 3 bases, J lost 6 bases, and 3 bases lay in between. CDR1 is ENHRY, CDR2 SYGVKD, per germline. This CDR3 is CAISDFNSPLHF. The CDR3 bases are TGTGCCATCAGTGACTTTAATTCACCCCTCCACTTT.